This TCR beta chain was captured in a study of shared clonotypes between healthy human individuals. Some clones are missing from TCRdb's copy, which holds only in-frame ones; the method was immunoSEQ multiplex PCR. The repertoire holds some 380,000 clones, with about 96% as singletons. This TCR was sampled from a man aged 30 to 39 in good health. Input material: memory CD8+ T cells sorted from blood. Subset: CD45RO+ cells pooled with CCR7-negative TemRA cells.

The CDR3 DNA is TGTGCCATCAGTGACTCGGGAGGGAACTACGAGCAGTACTTC. Translating gives CAISDSGGNYEQYF. The rearrangement uses TRBV10-3 and TRBJ2-7, with 8 nucleotides matching TRBD2. Germline V gene sequence: CDR1 ENHRY, CDR2 SYGVKD. Trimming removed 3 bases from V and 3 bases from J; junction bases left unmatched: 4. This CDR3 has 14 residues.